Included here is one T cell receptor beta chain sequence, with context. Its target is unknown. Isolation of CD4+ naive, central memory, regulatory and stem cell-like memory cells was achieved by sorting via CD45RO/CCR7/CD25/CD127/CD95/CD27. Sequencing targeted expressed TCRB transcripts, as all isolated RNA had been reverse transcribed. Data came from immunoSEQ multiplex PCR; TCRdb stores just in-frame clones and leaves some out. The sample lists approximately 340,000 clones, about 15% seen once, with approximately 0.02% in the top ten. These data originate in a study of beta chain features in type 1 diabetes. The CDR3 sequence is 17 residues long. The trim removed 3 bases at V and 5 bases at J, leaving 14 bases unmatched. Germline-derived CDR1 and CDR2 are SQVTM and ANQGSEA. Study-level points and caveats: Insertions were fewer and deletions more numerous at VDJ junctions in type 1 diabetes patients. Comparison showed that naive, central memory and Treg TCRB repertoires appeared more similar among patients than among healthy donors.

This chain links TRBV29-1 with TRBJ2-7; TRBD2 agrees at 12 bases. The clonotype was recovered from a woman between 18 and 29 years old in good health. Sequenced input: naive CD4+ T cells from blood. The CDR3 region is CSVDGRKTSGSSHEQYF. The CDR3 nucleotides read TGCAGCGTTGATGGGCGGAAGACTAGCGGGAGTAGCCACGAGCAGTACTTC.